These T cell receptor beta chains were read from a single sample in a study of spatial heterogeneity in lung cancer. TCRdb re-called the 5' RACE reads through MiXCR, storing one row per CDR3 protein. The sample includes about 1,200 distinct CDR3 sequences, roughly a quarter of them seen just once. Sequenced here: lung tumor tissue, sampled at surgery. The receptor set was obtained from a male donor with early-stage non-small cell lung cancer. Both conserved end residues are part of each CDR3. A D gene is named only where the DNA matches it firmly. A clone size is listed for some rows: how often the clone was seen (once, few, many), or a class if it is expanded.

clone size	J gene	V gene	CDR3 length	D gene	CDR3 protein	CDR3 DNA
few	TRBJ2-3	TRBV6-5	15	.	CASSTRGQHTDTQYF	TGTGCCAGCAGCACTCGTGGACAACATACAGATACGCAGTATTTT
.	TRBJ1-2	TRBV28	12	.	CASSLGALGYTF	TGTGCCAGCAGTTTAGGGGCTCTCGGCTACACCTTC
few	TRBJ1-1	TRBV2	14	TRBD1	CASSNRGANTEAFF	TGTGCCAGCAGTAACAGGGGGGCGAACACTGAAGCTTTCTTT
.	TRBJ2-3	TRBV6-6	15	.	CASSYSAQSTDTQYF	TGTGCCAGCAGTTACTCCGCACAGAGCACAGATACGCAGTATTTT
.	TRBJ1-4	TRBV13	14	.	CASSLGPMDEKLFF	TGTGCCAGCAGCTTAGGGCCGATGGATGAAAAACTGTTTTTT
.	TRBJ2-3	TRBV11-2	15	TRBD2	CASSPGLAVINTQYF	TGTGCCAGCAGCCCGGGACTAGCGGTGATCAATACGCAGTATTTT
.	TRBJ2-3	TRBV20-1	18	TRBD2	CSARDTSGRARGTDTQYF	TGCAGTGCTAGAGATACTAGCGGGAGGGCCCGGGGCACAGATACGCAGTATTTT
.	TRBJ2-3	TRBV9	14	.	CASSVGLATDTQYF	TGTGCCAGCAGCGTAGGGCTAGCGACAGATACGCAGTATTTT
.	TRBJ1-1	TRBV7-9	14	.	CASSLQAGNTEAFF	TGTGCCAGCAGCTTACAGGCAGGGAACACTGAAGCTTTCTTT
medium-sized	TRBJ2-2	TRBV7-9	16	TRBD2	CASSSPSGRAGGELFF	TGTGCCAGCAGCTCACCTAGCGGGAGGGCCGGCGGGGAGCTGTTTTTT
medium-sized	TRBJ2-3	TRBV9	16	.	CASSPLERVGGDTQYF	TGTGCCAGCAGCCCCCTTGAGCGGGTAGGCGGAGATACGCAGTATTTT
large	TRBJ2-3	TRBV6-5	17	TRBD2	CASSSTRAAGESDTQYF	TGTGCCAGCAGTTCGACGAGAGCAGCGGGAGAGTCCGATACGCAGTATTTT
few	TRBJ2-2	TRBV7-2	15	TRBD1	CASSPTGSNTGELFF	TGTGCCAGCAGCCCGACAGGGTCGAACACCGGGGAGCTGTTTTTT
.	TRBJ2-3	TRBV12-3/TRBV12-4	16	TRBD2	CASSFGLAGMTDTQYF	TGTGCCAGCAGTTTTGGGCTAGCGGGAATGACAGATACGCAGTATTTT
medium-sized	TRBJ1-1	TRBV12-3/TRBV12-4	14	.	CASSLGRGSTEAFF	TGTGCCAGCAGTTTGGGACGCGGTTCCACTGAAGCTTTCTTT